The T cell receptor beta chain under discussion was sequenced for a study of T-cell reconstitution after alpha-beta-depleted transplantation in children. Overall study findings and caveats: Recipient T cells and thymic progenitors that survived were the source of the high TCRbeta diversity seen at day 60 in some patients. The authors attributed T-cell counts and diversity one year after transplant mostly to newly produced T cells. After transplant, at about two months, alpha-beta T cells were reportedly derived from several hundred expanded graft clones.

V lost 2 bases to trimming and J lost 2 bases, with 16 bases between them. The germline V gene has CDR1 MGHRA and CDR2 YSYEKL. The CDR3 runs 16 residues. The authors prepared the TCRbeta library with unique molecular identifiers. TCRdb called the PCR reads again in MiXCR, with one record for every CDR3 protein. The table includes about 980,000 distinct CDR3 sequences, roughly 29% detected once. Concerning this clonotype: Its target is unknown.

This clonotype was sampled from a boy under three years old who had a stem cell transplant for SCID, so the T cells may come from the graft donor. The chain combines TRBV4-1 with TRBJ2-7; maybe TRBD2 (6 bases). The sample here was PBMCs, mostly from graft donor cells, taken 360 days after TCRalphabeta/CD19-depleted stem cell transplant. The CDR3 here is CASSQMAGYSPYEQYF. The CDR3 nucleotides read TGCGCCAGCAGCCAAATGGCGGGATACAGCCCCTACGAGCAGTACTTC.